Shown below are 20 T cell receptor beta chains from a single sample sequenced in a study of monozygotic twins with inflammatory bowel disease. TCRdb re-called the 5' RACE reads, yielding one record per CDR3 amino acid sequence without DNA. The record lists fewer than 550,000 distinct CDR3 sequences, of which the ten most abundant hold around 2.3%. Sequenced material: blood. The origin of the receptors is a human donor with ulcerative colitis or Crohn's disease, or a healthy co-twin of an affected twin (not recorded which).

This chain uses TRBV3-1 with TRBJ2-1; the TCRdb call, TRBD1, lacks DNA for checking. Germline V CDR1 and CDR2: LGHDT, YNNKEL (reference sequence). This CDR3 is 17 amino acids long. The CDR3 protein is CASSQVYRTGENNEQFF.

The chain is built from TRBV6-5 and TRBJ1-1; no DNA is available, so the TRBD1 call from TCRdb remains unchecked. This CDR3 region has 14 residues. CDR1 MNHEY and CDR2 SVGAGI come from the germline V gene. The CDR3 sequence is CASSYGYRGTEAFF.

This chain connects TRBV24-1 to TRBJ2-1. The CDR3 loop spans 16 amino acids. The germline gives CDR1 KGHDR, CDR2 SFDVKD. The CDR3: CATSDLSSGSYNEQFF.

V and J are TRBV3-1 and TRBJ2-1; with no DNA, the TCRdb D assignment of TRBD1 cannot be verified. Germline CDR1 is LGHDT and CDR2 is YNNKEL (reference sequence). The CDR3 extends over 18 amino acids. CDR3 sequence reads: CASSQELEAGPSYNEQFF.

The rearrangement joins TRBV5-4 to TRBJ2-5; the TCRdb D gene call, TRBD1, has no DNA to confirm it. This CDR3 has 15 residues. The germline CDR1 and CDR2 sequences are SGHNT and YYREEE (reference sequence). CDR3 loop: CASSQIQGLGETQYF.

This chain connects TRBV27 to TRBJ2-7; TCRdb gives TRBD1 as the D gene, but with no DNA this cannot be confirmed. The CDR3 contains 14 residues. Germline V lookup: CDR1 MNHEY, CDR2 SMNVEV (reference sequence). CDR3: CASSPLGGIYEQYF.

The V gene is TRBV19, the J gene TRBJ2-3; without DNA, the TCRdb call of TRBD2 cannot be checked. The CDR3 contains 14 residues. Germline CDR1 reads LNHDA; CDR2 reads SQIVND (reference sequence). CDR3 sequence: CASSNGLSRDTQYF.

The chain carries TRBV2 and TRBJ1-1; TCRdb's D call of TRBD1 is untestable without DNA. The germline V gene has CDR1 SNHLY and CDR2 FYNNEI. The CDR3 consists of 14 residues. CDR3: CASSEGALNTEAFF.

The chain couples TRBV28 to TRBJ2-5; the D call of TRBD2 rests on TCRdb alone, since no DNA is present to check it. CDR3 length: 16 residues. Germline CDR1 is MDHEN and CDR2 is SYDVKM. CDR3: CASSEQRLAGGETQYF.

V and J are TRBV28 and TRBJ1-1. Looked up from germline, CDR1 is MDHEN and CDR2 is SYDVKM. The CDR3 length is 13 residues. The chain's CDR3 is CASSSRRNTEAFF.

The chain uses TRBV6-5 and TRBJ2-2; TCRdb's assignment of TRBD1 cannot be checked, as there is no DNA. Looked up from germline, CDR1 is MNHEY and CDR2 is SVGAGI. The CDR3 has 16 amino acids. CDR3 residues: CASSYSAGVFTGELFF.

The chain is built from TRBV4-1 and TRBJ1-6; with no DNA, the TCRdb D assignment of TRBD1 cannot be verified. Germline V CDR1 and CDR2: MGHRA, YSYEKL. The CDR3 has 18 amino acids. The CDR3 loop reads CASSQGAHGGQPNSPLHF.

The chain carries TRBV18 and TRBJ2-3; no DNA is available, so the TRBD2 call from TCRdb remains unchecked. Germline assignment: CDR1 KGHSH and CDR2 LQKENI. The CDR3 totals 16 residues. The CDR3: CASSPRTSRYTDTQYF.

V and J are TRBV7-9 and TRBJ1-1. In germline, CDR1 is SEHNR, CDR2 FQNEAQ (reference sequence). This CDR3 has 15 residues. This CDR3 reads CASSPWEGRNTEAFF.

The V and J genes are TRBV25-1 and TRBJ2-3; there is no DNA to check the TCRdb D call of TRBD2. The CDR3 totals 17 residues. Germline CDR1 reads MGHDK; CDR2 reads SYGVNS. The CDR3 spells CASSEGLLAGVSETQYF.

The chain links TRBV24-1 to TRBJ2-2; lacking DNA, the TRBD2 call made by TCRdb goes unchecked. This CDR3 has 15 amino acids. Germline V gives CDR1 KGHDR, CDR2 SFDVKD. CDR3: CATSDSGTPTGELFF.

CDR3: CASSPPARGATGELFF. This chain links TRBV18 with TRBJ2-2; the D call of TRBD1 rests on TCRdb alone, since no DNA is present to check it. The germline V gene has CDR1 KGHSH and CDR2 LQKENI. This CDR3 spans 16 amino acids. The variable domain in full, with the rest retrieved from reference TRBV18 and TRBJ2-2, is NAGVMQNPRHLVRRRGQEARLRCSPMKGHSHVYWYRQLPEEGLKFMVYLQKENIIDESGMPKERFSAEFPKEGPSILRIQQVVRGDSAAYFCASSPPARGATGELFFGEGSRLTVL.

V gene TRBV15 combines with J gene TRBJ1-5; TCRdb outputs TRBD1, but without DNA this stays unchecked. The CDR3 runs to 14 residues. Germline assignment: CDR1 LNHNV and CDR2 YYDKDF (reference sequence). Here the CDR3 reads CATARGQANQPQHF. The entire variable domain, with the rest obtained from reference TRBV15 and TRBJ1-5, is as follows: DAMVIQNPRYQVTQFGKPVTLSCSQTLNHNVMYWYQQKSSQAPKLLFHYYDKDFNNEADTPDNFQSRRPNTSFCFLDIRSPGLGDTAMYLCATARGQANQPQHFGDGTRLSIL.

The chain uses TRBV29-1 and TRBJ1-1; the D call of TRBD1 rests on TCRdb alone, since no DNA is present to check it. The CDR3 contains 12 residues. Germline V gives CDR1 SQVTM, CDR2 ANQGSEA. CDR3 loop: CSGMTGNTEAFF.

This sequence joins TRBV5-8 and TRBJ2-5; TCRdb reports TRBD2, a call that lacks DNA to check it against. Germline V gene lookup returns CDR1 SGHTS and CDR2 YDEGEE. This CDR3 region has 16 residues. This CDR3 reads CASSPTLPGLRDTQYF.